These T cell receptor beta chains were read from a single sample in a study of T cell responses to AZD1222 COVID-19 vaccine. Sequencing used immunoSEQ multiplex PCR; TCRdb keeps in-frame clones, though not all of them. This sample has more than 110,000 clones; about 93% occur once, and the top ten carry about 9%. Sequenced here: peripheral blood, sampled on day 0 of AZD1222 vaccination. These receptors were taken from an adult in good health. Both conserved end residues are part of each CDR3. D genes are given only for firm matches. Clone sizes are given selectively: once, few, many, or a class where the clone is expanded.

CDR3: CASSVDLTYGYTF
DNA: TGTGCCAGCAGCGTGGATTTGACCTATGGCTACACCTTC
D: NA
size: NA
length: 13
V: TRBV11-2
J: TRBJ1-2

CDR3: CASSSGPSLLWKSYF
DNA: TGTGCCAGCAGCTCGGGACCGTCACTACTCTGGAAGTCTTATTTT
D: NA
size: NA
length: 15
V: TRBV7-2
J: TRBJ1-3

CDR3: CASSPGGRGANEAFF
DNA: TGTGCCAGCTCACCGGGGGGCAGGGGGGCAAATGAAGCTTTCTTT
D: TRBD1
size: NA
length: 15
V: TRBV18
J: TRBJ1-1

CDR3: CASSVDGGGLGDTQYF
DNA: TGTGCCAGCAGCGTAGACGGGGGTGGCTTGGGAGATACGCAGTATTTT
D: NA
size: NA
length: 16
V: TRBV9
J: TRBJ2-3

CDR3: CASSLDPANYGYTF
DNA: TGTGCCAGCAGCTTAGATCCAGCCAACTATGGCTACACCTTC
D: NA
size: NA
length: 14
V: TRBV7-2
J: TRBJ1-2

CDR3: CASSWGQDYTEAFF
DNA: TGTGCCAGCAGCTGGGGACAGGACTACACTGAAGCTTTCTTT
D: TRBD1
size: NA
length: 14
V: TRBV11-2
J: TRBJ1-1

CDR3: CASRTVNTEAFF
DNA: TGTGCCAGCAGGACGGTGAACACTGAAGCTTTCTTT
D: NA
size: NA
length: 12
V: TRBV6-5
J: TRBJ1-1

CDR3: CASILLTGLNSPLHF
DNA: TGTGCCAGCATTCTTTTGACGGGGTTGAATTCACCCCTCCACTTT
D: NA
size: NA
length: 15
V: TRBV2
J: TRBJ1-6

CDR3: CAGEGVPGANVLTF
DNA: TGTGCCGGGGAAGGGGTCCCTGGGGCCAACGTCCTGACTTTC
D: NA
size: NA
length: 14
V: TRBV6-5
J: TRBJ2-6

CDR3: CAWSGKWTGGTGELFF
DNA: TGTGCCTGGAGCGGAAAATGGACCGGGGGAACCGGGGAGCTGTTTTTT
D: NA
size: NA
length: 16
V: TRBV30
J: TRBJ2-2

CDR3: CASSSQGGYTEAFF
DNA: TGCGCCAGCAGCTCCCAGGGCGGGTACACTGAAGCTTTCTTT
D: NA
size: NA
length: 14
V: TRBV5-1
J: TRBJ1-1

CDR3: CASSLWASGVQETQYF
DNA: TGTGCCAGCAGTTTATGGGCTAGCGGGGTCCAAGAGACCCAGTACTTC
D: TRBD2
size: NA
length: 16
V: TRBV28
J: TRBJ2-5

CDR3: CASSQVLNTEAFF
DNA: TGTGCCAGCAGCCAGGTTTTGAACACTGAAGCTTTCTTT
D: NA
size: NA
length: 13
V: TRBV4-2
J: TRBJ1-1

CDR3: CAISGAGTAVRTEAFF
DNA: TGTGCCATCAGTGGCGCCGGGACAGCCGTCCGTACTGAAGCTTTCTTT
D: TRBD1
size: once
length: 16
V: TRBV10-3
J: TRBJ1-1

CDR3: CASSYGRGGYTF
DNA: TGTGCCAGCAGTTACGGACGGGGCGGCTACACCTTC
D: NA
size: NA
length: 12
V: TRBV12-3/TRBV12-4
J: TRBJ1-2

CDR3: CASSLSRSQQYF
DNA: TGTGCCAGCAGTTTATCGAGAAGCCAGCAGTACTTC
D: NA
size: NA
length: 12
V: TRBV28
J: TRBJ2-7

CDR3: CASSLTSTTSPYYNEQFF
DNA: TGTGCCAGCAGTCTGACTTCAACGACAAGTCCATACTACAATGAGCAGTTCTTC
D: NA
size: NA
length: 18
V: TRBV27
J: TRBJ2-1

CDR3: CATSPGTGHSGANVLTF
DNA: TGTGCCACAAGTCCCGGGACAGGTCACTCTGGGGCCAACGTCCTGACTTTC
D: TRBD1
size: NA
length: 17
V: TRBV28
J: TRBJ2-6

CDR3: CASSQDQTGGDGYTF
DNA: TGTGCCAGCAGCCAAGACCAGACAGGGGGCGACGGCTACACCTTC
D: TRBD1
size: NA
length: 15
V: TRBV14
J: TRBJ1-2

CDR3: CASSIRVVDTGELFF
DNA: TGTGCCAGCAGCATCAGGGTTGTAGACACCGGGGAGCTGTTTTTT
D: NA
size: NA
length: 15
V: TRBV21-1
J: TRBJ2-2

CDR3: CASNDIRAGDNYGYTF
DNA: TGTGCCAGTAACGATATTCGGGCAGGGGACAACTATGGCTACACCTTC
D: NA
size: once
length: 16
V: TRBV19
J: TRBJ1-2

CDR3: CASTAQVTSYNEQFF
DNA: TGTGCCAGCACCGCTCAGGTAACATCATACAATGAGCAGTTCTTC
D: NA
size: NA
length: 15
V: TRBV7-3
J: TRBJ2-1

CDR3: CASTKGLAGGSNTGELFF
DNA: TGTGCCAGTACCAAGGGACTAGCGGGGGGATCGAACACCGGGGAGCTGTTTTTT
D: TRBD2
size: NA
length: 18
V: TRBV19
J: TRBJ2-2

CDR3: CASRGWDRDNEQYF
DNA: TGTGCCAGCAGGGGTTGGGACAGGGACAACGAGCAGTACTTC
D: TRBD1
size: NA
length: 14
V: TRBV28
J: TRBJ2-7

CDR3: CASSLNSVNEQFF
DNA: TGTGCCAGCAGCTTAAATTCGGTCAATGAGCAGTTCTTC
D: NA
size: NA
length: 13
V: TRBV7-3
J: TRBJ2-1

CDR3: CASSEGGEAFF
DNA: TGCGCCAGCAGTGAGGGGGGTGAAGCTTTCTTT
D: NA
size: NA
length: 11
V: TRBV10-2
J: TRBJ1-1

CDR3: CASRGYSWGVVDEKLFF
DNA: TGCGCCAGCAGAGGATACTCCTGGGGGGTAGTTGATGAAAAACTGTTTTTT
D: NA
size: NA
length: 17
V: TRBV5-1
J: TRBJ1-4

CDR3: CASSLGTGAYEQYF
DNA: TGTGCCAGCAGCTTGGGGACAGGGGCCTACGAGCAGTACTTC
D: TRBD1
size: NA
length: 14
V: TRBV5-4
J: TRBJ2-7

CDR3: CASSISSRSYQPQHF
DNA: TGTGCCAGTAGTATCTCTTCGAGAAGCTATCAGCCCCAGCATTTT
D: NA
size: NA
length: 15
V: TRBV19
J: TRBJ1-5

CDR3: CAWNRGAPEAFF
DNA: TGTGCCTGGAACCGGGGCGCGCCTGAAGCTTTCTTT
D: NA
size: NA
length: 12
V: TRBV30
J: TRBJ1-1

CDR3: CASSLGTGNQPQHF
DNA: TGTGCCAGCAGCCTTGGGACAGGGAATCAGCCCCAGCATTTT
D: TRBD1
size: NA
length: 14
V: TRBV3-1/TRBV3-2
J: TRBJ1-5

CDR3: CAWSVDSYYEQYF
DNA: TGTGCCTGGAGTGTGGACAGCTACTACGAGCAGTACTTC
D: NA
size: once
length: 13
V: TRBV30
J: TRBJ2-7

CDR3: CASSLKGSHYGYTF
DNA: TGTGCCAGCAGCTTAAAGGGGTCACACTATGGCTACACCTTC
D: NA
size: NA
length: 14
V: TRBV11-2
J: TRBJ1-2

CDR3: CASSQAWGGNQPQHF
DNA: TGCGCCAGCAGCCAAGCGTGGGGGGGGAATCAGCCCCAGCATTTT
D: NA
size: NA
length: 15
V: TRBV4-1
J: TRBJ1-5

CDR3: CASGSRVGLNTEAFF
DNA: TGTGCTAGTGGTTCACGGGTGGGACTGAACACTGAAGCTTTCTTT
D: NA
size: NA
length: 15
V: TRBV12-5
J: TRBJ1-1

CDR3: CAISKQGAENSPLHF
DNA: TGTGCCATCTCAAAACAGGGGGCCGAAAATTCACCCCTCCACTTT
D: TRBD1
size: NA
length: 15
V: TRBV10-3
J: TRBJ1-6

CDR3: CASSQSRQGRQPQHF
DNA: TGTGCCAGCAGCCAATCTAGACAGGGGCGTCAGCCCCAGCATTTT
D: TRBD1
size: once
length: 15
V: TRBV16
J: TRBJ1-5

CDR3: CASSQQGRLTIPEAFF
DNA: TGCGCCAGCAGCCAGCAGGGGCGGTTGACAATCCCTGAAGCTTTCTTT
D: NA
size: NA
length: 16
V: TRBV4-1
J: TRBJ1-1

CDR3: CASSSAAAGDSYNEQFF
DNA: TGTGCCAGCAGCTCTGCCGCAGCGGGGGATTCCTACAATGAGCAGTTCTTC
D: TRBD2
size: NA
length: 17
V: TRBV7-3
J: TRBJ2-1

CDR3: CSVLVPGQGGRPYGYTF
DNA: TGCAGCGTCCTAGTCCCGGGACAGGGTGGGAGGCCGTATGGCTACACCTTC
D: TRBD1
size: NA
length: 17
V: TRBV29-1
J: TRBJ1-2

CDR3: CASSLERGANTGELFF
DNA: TGTGCCAGCAGCTTGGAGCGGGGGGCGAACACCGGGGAGCTGTTTTTT
D: TRBD2
size: NA
length: 16
V: TRBV5-4
J: TRBJ2-2

CDR3: CASSPGADYGYTF
DNA: TGCGCCAGCAGCCCTGGAGCGGACTATGGCTACACCTTC
D: NA
size: NA
length: 13
V: TRBV4-1
J: TRBJ1-2

CDR3: CASNNRGGDEKLFF
DNA: TGTGCCAGCAATAACAGGGGGGGAGATGAAAAACTGTTTTTT
D: TRBD1
size: NA
length: 14
V: TRBV2
J: TRBJ1-4

CDR3: CASSPTILAKNIQYF
DNA: TGTGCCAGCAGTCCGACTATACTAGCCAAAAACATTCAGTACTTC
D: NA
size: NA
length: 15
V: TRBV6-5
J: TRBJ2-4

CDR3: CASSQNSGDNSPLHF
DNA: TGCGCCAGCAGCCAAAACAGTGGGGATAATTCACCCCTCCACTTT
D: NA
size: NA
length: 15
V: TRBV4-1
J: TRBJ1-6

CDR3: CASSVGHSMNTEAFF
DNA: TGTGCCAGCAGCGTCGGACATTCGATGAACACTGAAGCTTTCTTT
D: NA
size: NA
length: 15
V: TRBV9
J: TRBJ1-1

CDR3: CASSQDRDPEAFF
DNA: TGTGCCAGCAGTCAGGACAGGGATCCTGAAGCTTTCTTT
D: TRBD1
size: NA
length: 13
V: TRBV12-3/TRBV12-4
J: TRBJ1-1

CDR3: CASGLVYGRGKDGYTF
DNA: TGTGCTAGTGGTTTGGTATATGGCAGGGGAAAAGATGGCTACACCTTC
D: NA
size: NA
length: 16
V: TRBV12-5
J: TRBJ1-2

CDR3: CATSGPMDEQFF
DNA: TGTGCCACCAGTGGGCCTATGGATGAGCAGTTCTTC
D: NA
size: NA
length: 12
V: TRBV24-1
J: TRBJ2-1

CDR3: CASSPIKGTGGPEAFF
DNA: TGTGCCAGCTCACCGATTAAAGGGACAGGGGGCCCTGAAGCTTTCTTT
D: TRBD1
size: NA
length: 16
V: TRBV18
J: TRBJ1-1

CDR3: CASSQDVGTGNYGYTF
DNA: TGTGCCAGCAGCCAAGATGTAGGGACAGGCAACTATGGCTACACCTTC
D: TRBD1
size: few
length: 16
V: TRBV3-1/TRBV3-2
J: TRBJ1-2

CDR3: CASSLEGYEAFF
DNA: TGTGCCAGCAGCTTAGAGGGCTATGAAGCTTTCTTT
D: NA
size: NA
length: 12
V: TRBV7-2
J: TRBJ1-1

CDR3: CASRRDTQADTQYF
DNA: TGTGCCAGCAGGCGGGATACACAGGCAGATACGCAGTATTTT
D: NA
size: NA
length: 14
V: TRBV5-5
J: TRBJ2-3

CDR3: CASSWAGGYTDTQYF
DNA: TGCGCCAGCAGCTGGGCAGGGGGCTACACAGATACGCAGTATTTT
D: TRBD1
size: NA
length: 15
V: TRBV5-1
J: TRBJ2-3

CDR3: CATSELNEQFF
DNA: TGTGCCACCAGTGAGCTTAATGAGCAGTTCTTC
D: NA
size: once
length: 11
V: TRBV24-1
J: TRBJ2-1

CDR3: CASSFYGQFTEAFF
DNA: TGTGCCAGCAGTTTTTATGGACAGTTCACTGAAGCTTTCTTT
D: NA
size: NA
length: 14
V: TRBV28
J: TRBJ1-1

CDR3: CASSSVSGSGNTIYF
DNA: TGTGCCAGCAGCTCCGTCTCGGGTTCTGGAAACACCATATATTTT
D: NA
size: NA
length: 15
V: TRBV7-9
J: TRBJ1-3

CDR3: CASGARQTGAGTEAFF
DNA: TGTGCTAGTGGTGCTCGACAAACAGGGGCGGGCACTGAAGCTTTCTTT
D: TRBD1
size: few
length: 16
V: TRBV12-5
J: TRBJ1-1

CDR3: CASISWVSSDSKYNSPLHF
DNA: TGTGCCAGCATATCCTGGGTTTCCTCCGATTCTAAATATAATTCACCCCTCCACTTT
D: NA
size: NA
length: 19
V: TRBV21-1
J: TRBJ1-6